This record concerns one T cell receptor beta chain sequence. V gave up 2 bases and J gave up 1 base; unmatched junction bases: 4. The CDR3 totals 15 residues. Germline values: CDR1 KGHSH, CDR2 LQKENI. Clones were read by immunoSEQ multiplex PCR, and TCRdb kept only the in-frame ones, dropping some. The data contain approximately 76,000 clones, about 91% of them singletons. This specimen belongs to a study of technical replicates of blood from several donors. The sample was T cells isolated from PBMCs. The chain employs TRBV18 and TRBJ1-1; TRBD1 matches at 7 bases. The receptor was derived from a human donor in good health. The CDR3 DNA reads as TGTGCCAGCTCACCAGCCGGGACAGAGAACACTGAAGCTTTCTTT. Amino acid sequence: CASSPAGTENTEAFF.